These T cell receptor beta chains were read from a single sample in a study of CD8 T cells in ankylosing spondylitis. TCRdb passed the 5' RACE reads through MiXCR, listing each CDR3 protein once. The table has tens of thousands of distinct CDR3 sequences, about 5.4% seen once; the top ten hold 2% to 2.5%. Sequencing used blood, either unsorted or a sorted T cell fraction (not recorded which). The origin of the receptors is a male donor with ankylosing spondylitis or in good health (not recorded which). The conserved cysteine and the conserved F or W are not part of the CDR3 here.

j_gene: TRBJ2-7
v_gene: TRBV20-1
CDR3aa: SARGSRQFLSSYEQY

j_gene: TRBJ2-1
v_gene: TRBV23-1
CDR3aa: ASSQSGPRSSYNEQF

j_gene: TRBJ1-2
v_gene: TRBV7-6
CDR3aa: ASSPPGVAGGYT

j_gene: TRBJ2-6
v_gene: TRBV3-1
CDR3aa: ASSQELTRRRSGANVLT

j_gene: TRBJ2-3
v_gene: TRBV7-8
CDR3aa: ASSLSQITDTQY

j_gene: TRBJ2-3
v_gene: TRBV28
CDR3aa: ASKSGSTDTQY

j_gene: TRBJ1-4
v_gene: TRBV20-1
CDR3aa: SASPGTGENEKLF

j_gene: TRBJ1-5
v_gene: TRBV7-9
CDR3aa: ASSQRDQPQH

j_gene: TRBJ2-2
v_gene: TRBV20-1
CDR3aa: SATGGPGTGELF

j_gene: TRBJ2-5
v_gene: TRBV20-1
CDR3aa: SASPLAGGLEETQY

j_gene: TRBJ1-1
v_gene: TRBV7-2
CDR3aa: ASSPLGRGGKAEAF

j_gene: TRBJ2-5
v_gene: TRBV29-1
CDR3aa: SVEWGVGETQY

j_gene: TRBJ2-1
v_gene: TRBV20-1
CDR3aa: SDSSARGSSYNEQF

j_gene: TRBJ2-2
v_gene: TRBV28
CDR3aa: ASSPRTGTRELF

j_gene: TRBJ1-6
v_gene: TRBV10-2
CDR3aa: ASRGQGDPYNSPLH

j_gene: TRBJ1-2
v_gene: TRBV29-1
CDR3aa: SVHGTQYGYT

j_gene: TRBJ1-5
v_gene: TRBV18
CDR3aa: ASSPGNNQPQH

j_gene: TRBJ1-1
v_gene: TRBV6-1
CDR3aa: ASSEGQLNTEAF

j_gene: TRBJ2-2
v_gene: TRBV28
CDR3aa: ASSRTQGAVTGELF

j_gene: TRBJ2-3
v_gene: TRBV5-1
CDR3aa: ASSLTNTDTQY

j_gene: TRBJ2-7
v_gene: TRBV10-2
CDR3aa: ASSERQGDLGEQY

j_gene: TRBJ1-1
v_gene: TRBV5-1
CDR3aa: ASSFPGTGTEAF

j_gene: TRBJ2-7
v_gene: TRBV4-1
CDR3aa: ASSQEGDTRYEQY

j_gene: TRBJ2-7
v_gene: TRBV9
CDR3aa: ASSVGQNYEQY

j_gene: TRBJ2-1
v_gene: TRBV7-9
CDR3aa: ATSPGPNNEQF

j_gene: TRBJ2-7
v_gene: TRBV18
CDR3aa: ASSPGTGGYEQY

j_gene: TRBJ2-2
v_gene: TRBV12-3/TRBV12-4
CDR3aa: ATYRGASSNTGELF

j_gene: TRBJ2-4
v_gene: TRBV29-1
CDR3aa: SAQGAKNIQY

j_gene: TRBJ2-1
v_gene: TRBV12-3/TRBV12-4
CDR3aa: ASSQLEIVDNEQF

j_gene: TRBJ2-3
v_gene: TRBV6-2/TRBV6-3
CDR3aa: ASSSGRDSDTQY

j_gene: TRBJ2-7
v_gene: TRBV20-1
CDR3aa: SAGPFHEQY

j_gene: TRBJ2-5
v_gene: TRBV5-1
CDR3aa: ASSLGDRLTQQETQY

j_gene: TRBJ1-1
v_gene: TRBV28
CDR3aa: ASRHSYVRVNTEAF

j_gene: TRBJ2-3
v_gene: TRBV7-3
CDR3aa: ASSLSSAGARTDTQY

j_gene: TRBJ2-3
v_gene: TRBV27
CDR3aa: ASSSRGPFSTDTQY

j_gene: TRBJ1-1
v_gene: TRBV20-1
CDR3aa: SAGGQGITEAF

j_gene: TRBJ2-1
v_gene: TRBV5-1
CDR3aa: ASSLAGIASDYNEQF

j_gene: TRBJ2-5
v_gene: TRBV11-2
CDR3aa: ASSKTGTPQETQY

j_gene: TRBJ2-7
v_gene: TRBV10-2
CDR3aa: ASSESVGGRGEQY

j_gene: TRBJ1-2
v_gene: TRBV28
CDR3aa: ASSFGAIYGYT

j_gene: TRBJ2-5
v_gene: TRBV5-1
CDR3aa: ASSPTGTPKETQY

j_gene: TRBJ2-3
v_gene: TRBV7-8
CDR3aa: ASSLSGSGERTDTQY

j_gene: TRBJ2-2
v_gene: TRBV15
CDR3aa: ATSRNASTGELF

j_gene: TRBJ1-2
v_gene: TRBV5-6
CDR3aa: ASSRPPGQKNYGYT

j_gene: TRBJ2-3
v_gene: TRBV5-4
CDR3aa: ASSKTVTSTDTQY

j_gene: TRBJ2-5
v_gene: TRBV29-1
CDR3aa: SVGPAQETQY

j_gene: TRBJ2-5
v_gene: TRBV2
CDR3aa: ASSNSQGVWETQY

j_gene: TRBJ1-5
v_gene: TRBV7-9
CDR3aa: ASSSGGRGIDQPQH

j_gene: TRBJ2-7
v_gene: TRBV28
CDR3aa: ASSLVGGLLYEQY

j_gene: TRBJ2-1
v_gene: TRBV7-8
CDR3aa: ASSLVAGGNEQF